These T cell receptor beta chains were read from a single sample in a study of response to subunit inactivated influenza vaccine. MiXCR, applied by TCRdb to the RT-PCR reads, yields one record per CDR3 protein. Of some 600,000 distinct CDR3 sequences listed, around 13% are singletons. The material was PBMCs from blood, obtained less than 15 days before vaccination. These receptors were obtained from a man aged 50-60 years who received an inactivated influenza vaccine. Each CDR3 is given with its conserved first and last residue. D genes are given only for firm matches. Clone size is shown for a subset of rows, as once, few, many or a class of expanded clone.

-	TRBV5-8	TRBJ2-2	few	CASSSDRREPGELFF	TGTGCCAGCAGCTCAGATAGGAGGGAACCCGGGGAGCTGTTTTTT
TRBD1	TRBV11-2	TRBJ2-7	few	CASSSQFGTADEQYF	TGTGCCAGCAGCTCTCAGTTCGGGACAGCTGACGAGCAGTACTTC
-	TRBV6-2/TRBV6-3	TRBJ2-2	few	CASDFRKRGTGELFF	TGTGCCAGCGATTTCCGCAAAAGGGGCACCGGGGAGCTGTTTTTT
-	TRBV27	TRBJ2-7	-	CASRIAWSSYEQYF	TGTGCCAGCCGAATTGCGTGGAGCTCCTACGAGCAGTACTTC
-	TRBV12-3/TRBV12-4	TRBJ2-7	-	CASSPYGSYEQYF	TGTGCCAGCAGTCCCTATGGATCCTACGAGCAGTACTTC
TRBD2	TRBV9	TRBJ2-1	many	CASSVGLATYNEQFF	TGTGCCAGCAGCGTAGGACTAGCGACTTACAATGAGCAGTTCTTC
-	TRBV6-5	TRBJ2-1	-	CASTLLYSDRDEQFF	TGTGCCAGCACTTTACTTTACTCGGACCGGGATGAGCAGTTCTTC
TRBD1	TRBV14	TRBJ2-7	few	CASTQDYWGTDYEQYF	TGTGCCAGCACCCAAGATTATTGGGGGACAGATTACGAGCAGTACTTC
TRBD1	TRBV20-1	TRBJ2-4	many	CSARDGQVAKNIQYF	TGCAGTGCTAGAGACGGACAGGTCGCCAAAAACATTCAGTACTTC
-	TRBV6-1	TRBJ1-1	few	CASRSTGGVNTEAFF	TGTGCCAGCCGATCGACAGGCGGGGTGAACACTGAAGCTTTCTTT
TRBD2	TRBV28	TRBJ2-2	many	CASSLGLAGNTGELFF	TGCGCCAGCAGCTTGGGCCTAGCGGGAAACACCGGGGAGCTGTTTTTT
TRBD1	TRBV29-1	TRBJ2-7	few	CSAAGQGHYEQYF	TGCAGCGCCGCGGGACAGGGGCACTACGAGCAGTACTTC
-	TRBV10-3	TRBJ2-2	once	CAISQGSAGELFF	TGTGCCATCAGCCAGGGCAGCGCCGGGGAGCTGTTTTTT
-	TRBV20-1	TRBJ1-5	few	CSAREDSDQPQHF	TGCAGTGCTAGAGAAGACAGCGATCAGCCCCAGCATTTT
-	TRBV21-1	TRBJ1-5	-	CAILVAWPQHF	TGTGCCATCCTGGTGGCCTGGCCCCAGCATTTT
-	TRBV6-2/TRBV6-3	TRBJ2-2	many	CASSVVPGELFF	TGTGCCAGCAGTGTCGTTCCCGGGGAGCTGTTTTTT
-	TRBV4-2	TRBJ2-7	few	CASSRQGSGGSYEQYF	TGTGCCAGCAGCCGGCAAGGGAGTGGGGGCTCCTACGAGCAGTACTTC
TRBD1	TRBV29-1	TRBJ2-5	-	CSAGQGKVETQYF	TGCAGCGCCGGACAGGGGAAGGTAGAGACCCAGTACTTC
TRBD1	TRBV5-6	TRBJ2-1	few	CASSLNSEPGTGGFFYNEQFF	TGTGCCAGCAGCTTGAATTCAGAACCGGGAACAGGGGGCTTCTTCTACAATGAGCAGTTCTTC
TRBD1	TRBV28	TRBJ2-1	-	CASSLTGQGAVSEQFF	TGTGCCAGCAGTTTAACGGGACAGGGGGCGGTTAGTGAGCAGTTCTTC
-	TRBV7-2	TRBJ2-7	-	CASSAQGWEQYF	TGTGCCAGCAGCGCACAGGGTTGGGAGCAGTACTTC
-	TRBV12-3/TRBV12-4	TRBJ1-4	-	CASSGFANEKLFF	TGTGCCAGCAGCGGATTCGCTAATGAAAAACTGTTTTTT
-	TRBV5-6	TRBJ1-4	few	CASSQNRDEKLFF	TGTGCCAGCAGCCAAAACAGGGATGAAAAACTGTTTTTT
TRBD2	TRBV5-5	TRBJ2-2	few	CASSAGGTSAPGELFF	TGTGCCAGCAGCGCCGGGGGGACTAGCGCACCCGGGGAGCTGTTTTTT
-	TRBV6-2/TRBV6-3	TRBJ2-7	-	CASRKTTHEQYF	TGTGCCAGCAGAAAGACAACCCACGAGCAGTACTTC
TRBD2	TRBV5-5	TRBJ2-1	-	CASSGGLATSYNEQFF	TGTGCCAGCAGCGGGGGACTAGCGACCTCCTACAATGAGCAGTTCTTC
-	TRBV28	TRBJ2-3	-	CASGGVPPSWTDTQYF	TGTGCCAGCGGAGGGGTACCCCCAAGCTGGACAGATACGCAGTATTTT
-	TRBV12-3/TRBV12-4	TRBJ1-4	few	CASSSNTGFGEKLFF	TGTGCCAGCAGTTCCAATACAGGGTTCGGAGAAAAACTGTTTTTT
TRBD1	TRBV20-1	TRBJ1-4	few	CSARTGSLRKLFF	TGCAGTGCTCGGACAGGGTCTTTGAGGAAACTGTTTTTT
-	TRBV4-1	TRBJ2-1	-	CASSQLAGRSEQFF	TGCGCCAGCAGCCAACTTGCGGGGAGGTCCGAGCAGTTCTTC
-	TRBV7-8	TRBJ2-3	-	CASSLVAGHPDTQYF	TGTGCCAGCAGCTTAGTTGCGGGACACCCAGATACGCAGTATTTT
TRBD2	TRBV9	TRBJ2-2	-	CASSVAPAGGPGTGELFF	TGTGCCAGCAGCGTAGCTCCAGCGGGGGGCCCTGGTACCGGGGAGCTGTTTTTT
TRBD2	TRBV11-1	TRBJ2-1	few	CASSFLAEGYNEQFF	TGTGCCAGCAGCTTTCTAGCGGAGGGCTACAATGAGCAGTTCTTC
-	TRBV4-1	TRBJ2-1	-	CASSPGTDSYNEQFF	TGCGCCAGCAGCCCCGGGACGGACTCCTACAATGAGCAGTTCTTC
-	TRBV6-1	TRBJ1-6	few	CASNQVYRADSPLHF	TGTGCCAGCAACCAGGTGTACAGGGCCGATTCACCCCTCCACTTT
-	TRBV6-2/TRBV6-3	TRBJ2-7	few	CASSYSVHPGGEQYF	TGTGCCAGCAGTTACTCTGTACACCCAGGTGGAGAGCAGTACTTC
TRBD2	TRBV6-2/TRBV6-3	TRBJ2-3	many	CASRRTSGDTQYF	TGTGCCAGCAGAAGGACTAGCGGGGATACGCAGTATTTT
-	TRBV27	TRBJ2-3	many	CASLKDGIGTQYF	TGTGCCAGCCTTAAGGACGGTATAGGTACGCAGTATTTT
TRBD2	TRBV12-3/TRBV12-4	TRBJ2-7	many	CASRGLAGYEQYF	TGTGCCAGCAGGGGACTAGCGGGTTACGAGCAGTACTTC
TRBD1	TRBV11-2	TRBJ2-5	-	CASSLRNRGPLQETQYF	TGTGCCAGCAGCCTACGTAACAGGGGGCCCCTCCAAGAGACCCAGTACTTC
-	TRBV4-2	TRBJ2-2	-	CASSQDPYTGTGELFF	TGTGCCAGCAGCCAAGACCCTTACACTGGTACCGGGGAGCTGTTTTTT